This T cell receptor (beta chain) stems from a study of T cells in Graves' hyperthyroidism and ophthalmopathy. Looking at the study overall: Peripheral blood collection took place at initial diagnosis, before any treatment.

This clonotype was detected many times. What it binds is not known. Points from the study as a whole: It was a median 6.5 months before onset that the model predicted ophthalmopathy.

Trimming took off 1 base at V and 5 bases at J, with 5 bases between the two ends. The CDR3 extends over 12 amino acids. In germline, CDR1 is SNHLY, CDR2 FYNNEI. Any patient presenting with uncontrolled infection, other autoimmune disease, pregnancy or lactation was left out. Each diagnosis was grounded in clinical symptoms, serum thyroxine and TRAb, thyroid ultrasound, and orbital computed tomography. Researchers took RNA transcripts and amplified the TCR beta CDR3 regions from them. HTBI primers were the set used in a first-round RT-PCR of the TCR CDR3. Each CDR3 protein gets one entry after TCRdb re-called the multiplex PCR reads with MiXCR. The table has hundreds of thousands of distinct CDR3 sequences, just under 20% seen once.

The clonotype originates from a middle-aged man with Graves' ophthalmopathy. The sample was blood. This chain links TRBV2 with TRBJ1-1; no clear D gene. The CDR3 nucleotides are TGTGCCAGCAGTGAAGGTTATACTGAAGCTTTCTTT. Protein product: CASSEGYTEAFF.